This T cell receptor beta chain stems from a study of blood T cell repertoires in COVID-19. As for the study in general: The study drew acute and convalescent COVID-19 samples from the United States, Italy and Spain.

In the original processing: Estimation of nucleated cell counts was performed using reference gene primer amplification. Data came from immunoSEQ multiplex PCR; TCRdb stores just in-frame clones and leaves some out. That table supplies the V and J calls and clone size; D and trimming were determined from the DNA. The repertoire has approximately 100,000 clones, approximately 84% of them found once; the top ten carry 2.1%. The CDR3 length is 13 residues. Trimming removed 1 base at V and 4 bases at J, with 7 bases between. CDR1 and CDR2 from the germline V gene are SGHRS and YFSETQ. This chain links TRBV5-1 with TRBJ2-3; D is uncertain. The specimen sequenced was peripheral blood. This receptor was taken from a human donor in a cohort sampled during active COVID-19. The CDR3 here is CASSLQFPDTQYF. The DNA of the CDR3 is TGCGCCAGCAGCTTGCAGTTTCCAGATACGCAGTATTTT.